This TCR beta chain was captured by sequencing in a study of beta chain features in type 1 diabetes. This clone was seen a few times. The entirety of the isolated RNA underwent reverse transcription, so expressed TCRB transcripts were sequenced. Sequencing was performed with immunoSEQ multiplex PCR; in TCRdb, only in-frame clones are kept and a portion is missing. In the table there are about 900,000 clones, 17% of which are singletons. Germline V gives CDR1 SGHRS, CDR2 YFSETQ. The CDR3 is made up of 16 amino acids. Trimming took 4 bases from V and 5 from J, leaving 19 bases between them. The clonotype originates from a woman between 18 and 30 years old in good health. The sample was naive CD4+ T cells from blood. The chain combines TRBV5-1 with TRBJ2-1; D uncertain. The chain's CDR3 is CASSLITSYDNNEQFF. The CDR3 DNA reads as TGCGCCAGCAGCCTGATCACCTCCTACGACAACAATGAGCAGTTCTTC.